This note documents a single T cell receptor beta chain sequence. Antigen unknown. CDR1 and CDR2 from the germline V gene are SNHLY and FYNNEI. This CDR3 has 15 amino acids. V dropped 1 base and J dropped 0 bases, with 10 bases sitting between them. CD45RO negativity and positive selection for CCR7 defined naive CD8 cells, a population that excluded terminally differentiated effector memory CD45RA+ cells. Produced via immunoSEQ multiplex PCR; TCRdb's table is partial and in-frame only. The repertoire has about 1,900,000 clones, less than 95% of them found once; the top ten carry more than 0.95%. This sample was included in a study of shared clonotypes between healthy human individuals. The study's findings and limits: It was observed that approximately 5% of naive CD4 clonotypes were shared across four donors.

Sequenced: naive CD8+ T cells sorted from blood. This TCR came from a man aged 18 to 35 in good health. V usage is TRBV2 and J usage is TRBJ2-7; D may match TRBD1 or TRBD2 (6 bases each). CDR3 bases: TGTGCCAGCAGTGAAGTCGGGGGCGCCTCCTACGAGCAGTACTTC. Translation gives CASSEVGGASYEQYF.